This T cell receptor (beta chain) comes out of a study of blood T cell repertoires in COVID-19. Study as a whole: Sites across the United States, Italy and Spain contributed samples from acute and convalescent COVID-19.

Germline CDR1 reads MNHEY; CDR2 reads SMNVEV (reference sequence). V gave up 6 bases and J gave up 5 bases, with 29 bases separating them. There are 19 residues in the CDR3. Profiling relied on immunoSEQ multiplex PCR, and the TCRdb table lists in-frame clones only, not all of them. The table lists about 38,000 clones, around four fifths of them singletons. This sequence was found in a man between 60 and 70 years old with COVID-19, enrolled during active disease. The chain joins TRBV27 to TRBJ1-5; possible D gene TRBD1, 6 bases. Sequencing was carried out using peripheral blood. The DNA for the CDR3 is TGTGCCAGCAGCCGAGGGGCAGGGGCGCGAGGGTTCTTGGATCAGCCCCAGCATTTT. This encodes CASSRGAGARGFLDQPQHF.